The next 24 T cell receptor beta chains were all read from a single sample in a study of blood T cells in healthy people across ages (dated by TCRdb to between 2014 and 2017). Receptor libraries were prepared by 5' RACE. The listed sequencing device is Illumina HiSeq 2500. A second about 7 to 11 cycle PCR used a sample-barcoded 5' primer and a J-beta primer mix. TCRdb redid the processing of the public reads, applying fastp at Q25 and MiXCR, and retained in-frame beta chains. For every CDR3 protein sequence, its rows merge into one entry that carries the most common genes and DNA. In this sample the table shows some 930,000 distinct CDR3 sequences, about 27% of which occur a single time. About a tenth of the sample is held by the ten biggest clonotypes. The same sample was also used in a study of T cells of mothers and their children.

The material sequenced was blood. These receptors were collected from a woman aged 40 to 55 in good health.

J is TRBJ2-4 and V is TRBV30, with D perhaps matching TRBD1 or TRBD2 (6 bases each). V was shortened by 0 bases and J by 12 bases, with 21 bases between the two germline ends. The CDR3 covers 15 residues. The germline V gene encodes CDR1 GTSNPN and CDR2 SVGIG (reference sequence). The CDR3 coding sequence is TGTGCCTGGAGTGTAATTGGGGGGCGCTGCTCCACTCAGTACTTC. Translated: CAWSVIGGRCSTQYF.

This clonotype was detected a few times. The chain uses TRBV7-2 and TRBJ2-4; the match to TRBD1 covers 8 bases. The DNA end lines up better with TRBJ2-7; the J call may be wrong. This CDR3 is built from 14 residues. The germline V gene has CDR1 SGHTA and CDR2 FQGNSA. The CDR3, as DNA: TGTGCCAGCAGAACCGGGACAGGACCCTACGAGCAGTACTTC. It specifies CASRTGTGPYEQYF.

A few counts support this clonotype. J is TRBJ2-7 and V is TRBV6-5; tentative D call: TRBD2 (6 bases). The J call may be faulty, since TRBJ2-5 better matches the DNA end. CDR1 is MNHEY and CDR2 is SVGAGI in the germline V gene. CDR3 length equals 12 residues. The CDR3 reads CAGGTRRGTQYF. The CDR3 DNA reads as TGTGCCGGCGGGACCCGGCGCGGGACCCAGTACTTC.

There are a few counts of this clonotype. This chain links TRBV20-1 with TRBJ2-2, with 8 bases identical to TRBD1. The germline gives CDR1 DFQATT, CDR2 SNEGSKA (reference sequence). The CDR3 covers 14 residues. J gave up 4 bases and V 1 base, and 2 bases lay outside the gene matches. The CDR3 bases are TGCAGTGCTAGAGCCAGGGGGCGCACCGGGGAGCTGTTTTTT. As protein: CSARARGRTGELFF.

As regards this clonotype: At one of its ends the junction is not consistent with the germline gene, which may arise from a read error. The chain couples TRBV27 to TRBJ2-1; 7 bases map to TRBD2. The CDR3 loop spans 15 amino acids. The V gene's germline CDR1 is MNHEY and CDR2 SMNVEV (reference sequence). The CDR3: CASSLRGGYFNEKFF. The DNA for the CDR3 is TGTGCCAGCAGTTTAAGGGGAGGGTACTTCAATGAGAAGTTCTTC.

V and J are TRBV25-1 and TRBJ2-7; a weak D match, TRBD2 (6 bases). The CDR3 has 11 amino acids. The germline CDR1 and CDR2 sequences are MGHDK and SYGVNS. Deletions cut 10 bases from V and 6 bases from J, with 13 bases between. In DNA form, the CDR3 reads TGTGCCACCGGTGGGGGGTTCGAGCAGTACTTC. Translating gives CATGGGFEQYF.

The chain uses TRBV27 and TRBJ1-6; D call uncertain. Between the trimmed V and J ends, which lost 2 bases and 0 bases, there was a span of 17 bases. Germline assignment: CDR1 MNHEY and CDR2 SMNVEV (reference sequence). The CDR3 covers 19 residues. The CDR3 loop is CASSLTPFQLSSYNSPLHF. CDR3 nucleotide sequence: TGTGCCAGCAGTTTAACCCCCTTCCAACTGAGCTCCTATAATTCACCCCTCCACTTT.

This clonotype appeared a few times. The gene calls are TRBV6-2 or TRBV6-3 and TRBJ1-5; tentatively, D is TRBD1 (5 bases). Germline CDR1 reads MNHEY; CDR2 reads SVGEGT. The CDR3 covers 16 residues. V gave up 0 bases and J gave up 4 bases, with 13 bases separating them. The CDR3 loop reads CASSYSEEGPNQPQHF. CDR3 in DNA: TGTGCCAGCAGTTACTCTGAGGAGGGACCGAATCAGCCCCAGCATTTT.

At least ten counts were recorded for this clonotype. The chain recombines TRBV24-1 with TRBJ2-7; 11 bases agree with TRBD1. The CDR3 is 14 amino acids. V gave up 10 bases and J gave up 5 bases; unmatched junction bases: 9. Germline V lookup: CDR1 KGHDR, CDR2 SFDVKD. CDR3 sequence reads: CATPGQGEKNEQYF. CDR3 DNA: TGTGCCACTCCGGGACAGGGGGAGAAAAACGAGCAGTACTTC.

This clonotype was found many times. This sequence joins TRBV28 and TRBJ2-7; no definite D call. The CDR3 is made up of 13 amino acids. Trimming stripped 4 bases from V and 5 bases from J, with 12 bases between. CDR1 and CDR2 (germline): MDHEN, SYDVKM. CDR3 nucleotide sequence: TGTGCCAGCAGTTCCCCTCCCTCGAACGAGCAGTACTTC. It yields the protein CASSSPPSNEQYF.

As regards this clonotype: A much larger clone differs from this one at a single base, so this may be a read error. V is TRBV9 and J is TRBJ2-1; 9 bases are shared with TRBD1. The trim removed 4 bases at V and 8 bases at J, leaving 7 bases unmatched. The CDR3 contains 14 residues. Germline V gene lookup returns CDR1 SGDLS and CDR2 YYNGEE. The CDR3 reads CASSPGTGFHEQFF. DNA of the CDR3: TGTGCCAGCAGCCCCGGGACAGGGTTCCATGAGCAGTTCTTC.

The chain recombines TRBV7-6 with TRBJ2-7; weak D call: TRBD2 (6 bases). TRBJ2-5 matches the DNA end more closely, so the J call is doubtful. The CDR3 covers 15 residues. Germline lookup yields CDR1 SGHVS and CDR2 FNYEAQ. CDR3 residues: CASSPLTGEVGTQYF. CDR3 in DNA: TGTGCCAGCAGCCCCCTTACGGGGGAGGTAGGGACCCAGTACTTC.

The V call is TRBV28, the J call TRBJ1-2; no clear D gene. Trimming pared 5 bases from V and 8 bases from J, leaving 15 bases between. This CDR3 spans 13 amino acids. Germline V gene lookup returns CDR1 MDHEN and CDR2 SYDVKM. CDR3 loop: CASSLRRRPGYTF. The CDR3, as DNA: TGTGCCAGCAGTCTTAGACGGAGACCGGGCTACACCTTC.

This clonotype showed up many times. The chain combines TRBV4-2 with TRBJ2-1; 7 positions match TRBD2. The CDR3 contains 14 residues. CDR1 and CDR2 from the germline V gene are LGHNA and YNFKEQ. V lost 1 base to trimming and J lost 5 bases; unmatched junction nucleotides: 2. CDR3 in DNA: TGTGCCAGCAGCCAAGGGAGCGGGAACAATGAGCAGTTCTTC. It encodes CASSQGSGNNEQFF.

This clonotype was detected a few times. The V and J genes are TRBV14 and TRBJ2-1; no reliable D call. Germline V gives CDR1 SGHDN, CDR2 FVKESK. Trimming shortened V by 3 bases and J by 4 bases, and 13 bases separated the two germline ends. This CDR3 is 15 amino acids long. The CDR3 nucleotides are TGTGCCAGCAGCCATGTAGGGTCGGTTTACAATGAGCAGTTCTTC. It yields the protein CASSHVGSVYNEQFF.

This clonotype showed up just once. At one end, the junction sequence differs from germline, possibly due to a read error. The chain uses TRBV10-3 and TRBJ2-2; 7 bases fit TRBD2. The CDR3 covers 13 residues. From germline, CDR1 is ENHRY and CDR2 SYGVKD. In DNA form, the CDR3 reads TGTGCCATCAGTGGGGGGGGGTCCGGGGAGCCGTTTTTT. Residues: CAISGGGSGEPFF.

V usage is TRBV12-3 or TRBV12-4 and J usage is TRBJ2-5; 8 bases match TRBD1. Trimming took 6 bases from V and 5 from J; bases not matched to a gene: 8. There are 14 residues in the CDR3. The CDR3 DNA reads TGTGCCAGCAGAAGACAGGGGATATTGGAGACCCAGTACTTC. Amino acid sequence: CASRRQGILETQYF.

The V gene is TRBV11-2, the J gene TRBJ2-7; maybe TRBD2 (5 bases). The J call is in doubt because the DNA end fits TRBJ2-5 better. The length of the CDR3 is 14 residues. The V gene's germline CDR1 is SGHAT and CDR2 FQNNGV. The CDR3, as DNA: TGTGCCAGCAGCATATTGATGCGCGGGGAGACCCAGTACTTC. It is translated as CASSILMRGETQYF.

This clonotype showed up just a few times. The genes are TRBV7-2 and TRBJ2-7, with a tentative D call TRBD2 (6 bases). Per the germline V gene, CDR1 is SGHTA and CDR2 is FQGNSA. V lost 1 base to trimming and J lost 2 bases, with 15 bases between them. This CDR3 has 16 residues. The CDR3 coding sequence is TGTACCAGCAGCTTAGTGGGGCTAGCGCAGCCCTACGAGCAGTACTTC. It translates to CTSSLVGLAQPYEQYF.

The V and J genes are TRBV4-1 and TRBJ2-7, with 13 bases lining up with TRBD2. The CDR3 totals 21 residues. The V and J ends lost 0 bases and 3 bases, in that order; junction bases with no gene match: 17. Germline V gives CDR1 MGHRA, CDR2 YSYEKL. Here the CDR3 DNA reads TGCGCCAGCAGCCAAGATTATATCCAGCGACTAGCGGGGGGTAATAGCTACGAGCAGTACTTC. The encoded protein is CASSQDYIQRLAGGNSYEQYF.

This sequence joins TRBV7-2 and TRBJ1-2, with D uncertain. Trimming cost V 5 bases and J 4 bases, with 11 bases left between them. The CDR3 is made up of 13 amino acids. In germline, CDR1 is SGHTA, CDR2 FQGNSA. CDR3 bases: TGTGCCAGCAGCGCGCCCTTTGGCTATGGCTACACCTTC. Translation gives CASSAPFGYGYTF.

About this clonotype: A much larger clone sits a single nucleotide away, making a read error possible. The CDR3 DNA reads TGTGCCAGCAGCCCGCTCTTTGGGGCCAACGTCCTGACTTTC. Its translation is CASSPLFGANVLTF. The chain employs TRBV12-3 or TRBV12-4 and TRBJ2-6; D gene ambiguous. V gave up 6 bases and J gave up 3 bases, with 9 bases separating them. The CDR3 covers 14 residues.

The rearrangement joins TRBV14 to TRBJ2-7, with D perhaps TRBD2 (5 bases). Germline CDR1 reads SGHDN; CDR2 reads FVKESK. The CDR3 consists of 13 residues. V was pared by 1 base and J by 3 bases, with 7 bases between. In nucleotides, the CDR3 is TGTGCCAGCAGCCAAGCGGGATACTACGAGCAGTACTTC. Protein: CASSQAGYYEQYF.

The CDR3 nucleotides read TGCGCCAGCAGCCAACCTCGGGACAGGAACGAGCAGTACTTC. Translating gives CASSQPRDRNEQYF. The chain uses TRBV4-1 and TRBJ2-5, with 8 bases identical to TRBD1. The J call may be incorrect, as the DNA end agrees better with TRBJ2-7. The CDR3 runs 14 residues. Germline CDR1 is MGHRA and CDR2 is YSYEKL.